The 32 T cell receptor beta chains below come from one sample, sequenced in a study of control samples from healthy donors and cancer patients. The repertoire was sequenced with immunoSEQ multiplex PCR; TCRdb's copy has only in-frame clones and lacks some. The table includes just under 80,000 clones, around nine tenths detected once. The specimen was PBMCs. The origin of the receptors is a woman aged 55-70 years with head and neck cancer.

The chain combines TRBV5-4 with TRBJ1-2; no clear D. The CDR3 covers 13 residues. Germline assignment: CDR1 SGHNT and CDR2 YYREEE (reference sequence). V was cut by 0 bases and J by 8 bases, with 11 bases left in between. In DNA form, the CDR3 reads TGTGCCAGCAGCTTGGAACGTGGGGAAGGCTACACCTTC. This encodes CASSLERGEGYTF. The full variable domain, with the rest looked up from reference TRBV5-4 and TRBJ1-2, is ETGVTQSPTHLIKTRGQQVTLRCSSQSGHNTVSWYQQALGQGPQFIFQYYREEENGRGNFPPRFSGLQFPNYSSELNVNALELDDSALYLCASSLERGEGYTFGSGTRLTVV.

This sequence joins TRBV13 and TRBJ2-2, with D perhaps matching TRBD2 (6 bases). This CDR3 contains 17 residues. In germline, CDR1 is PRHDT, CDR2 FYEKMQ (reference sequence). Trimming shortened V by 3 bases and J by 4 bases, and 18 bases separated the two germline ends. CDR3 in DNA: TGTGCCAGCAGCTTCCCCCCCACGGGTAGCGGCACCGGGGAGCTGTTTTTT. Amino acids: CASSFPPTGSGTGELFF.

The V and J genes are TRBV30 and TRBJ2-2; 10 positions agree with TRBD2. Germline V lookup: CDR1 GTSNPN, CDR2 SVGIG (reference sequence). J lost 4 bases, V lost 2 bases, and 7 bases had no gene match. There are 16 residues in the CDR3. Here the CDR3 DNA reads TGTGCCTGGAGTTTGACTAGCGGGCCATTCACCGGGGAGCTGTTTTTT. The encoded protein is CAWSLTSGPFTGELFF.

This rearrangement joins TRBV9 to TRBJ1-4; D unclear. Trimming stripped 0 bases from V and 1 base from J, with 10 bases between. Looked up from germline, CDR1 is SGDLS and CDR2 is YYNGEE. There are 16 residues in the CDR3. The DNA for the CDR3 is TGTGCCAGCAGCGTAGGTGGGGTCGGAACTAATGAAAAACTGTTTTTT. As protein: CASSVGGVGTNEKLFF.

V and J are TRBV7-6 and TRBJ2-7; TRBD1 matches at 10 bases. J lost 2 bases, V lost 5 bases, and 12 bases had no gene match. There are 17 residues in the CDR3. Germline-derived CDR1 and CDR2 are SGHVS and FNYEAQ. CDR3: CASSTQAGTGDPYEQYF. The DNA of the CDR3 is TGTGCCAGCAGCACGCAGGCCGGGACAGGGGACCCCTACGAGCAGTACTTC. The whole variable domain, remainder taken from reference TRBV7-6 and TRBJ2-7, is GAGVSQSPRYKVTKRGQDVALRCDPISGHVSLYWYRQALGQGPEFLTYFNYEAQQDKSGLPNDRFSAERPEGSISTLTIQRTEQRDSAMYRCASSTQAGTGDPYEQYFGPGTRLTVT.

The V and J genes are TRBV5-1 and TRBJ2-1, with a weak D call TRBD2 (5 bases). V lost 4 bases to trimming and J lost 5 bases, with 16 bases between them. The CDR3 has 15 amino acids. CDR1 is SGHRS and CDR2 is YFSETQ in the germline V gene. In DNA, the CDR3 is TGCGCCAGCAGCGTCACGGGAATGTATGACAATGAGCAGTTCTTC. Encoded protein: CASSVTGMYDNEQFF.

The V call is TRBV7-9, the J call TRBJ1-1; D gene ambiguous. Germline lookup yields CDR1 SEHNR and CDR2 FQNEAQ (reference sequence). The CDR3 is 12 amino acids. V was clipped by 5 bases and J by 3 bases, with 7 bases between them. DNA of the CDR3: TGTGCCAGCAGCCGGCGGGACACTGAAGCTTTCTTT. The encoded protein is CASSRRDTEAFF.

This rearrangement joins TRBV29-1 to TRBJ2-3; TRBD2 matches 11 bases. Germline V lookup: CDR1 SQVTM, CDR2 ANQGSEA. CDR3 length: 16 amino acids. After removal of 5 bases from V and 2 bases from J, the junction contained 9 bases not matched to a gene. This CDR3 reads CSVRLGTSGYTDTQYF. The CDR3 bases are TGCAGCGTTCGCCTCGGGACTAGCGGATACACAGATACGCAGTATTTT.

The chain recombines TRBV4-1 with TRBJ2-2; a weak D match, TRBD1 (7 bases). The CDR3 has 16 residues. Deletions cut 3 bases from V and 3 bases from J, with 14 bases between. Germline lookup yields CDR1 MGHRA and CDR2 YSYEKL. As DNA, the CDR3 is TGCGCCAGCAGCCAGGAGGGGGCTTTGGACACCGGGGAGCTGTTTTTT. Translated, it gives CASSQEGALDTGELFF.

The chain carries TRBV6-5 and TRBJ1-2; a weak D match, TRBD1 (6 bases). The CDR3 runs 13 residues. The germline gives CDR1 MNHEY, CDR2 SVGAGI. V was pared by 7 bases and J by 7 bases, with 16 bases between. CDR3 in amino acids: CASTGDKERGYTF. The DNA for the CDR3 is TGTGCCAGCACGGGGGACAAGGAGCGTGGCTACACCTTC.

V gene TRBV4-2 combines with J gene TRBJ2-3, with 15 bases matching TRBD2. Germline V gene sequence: CDR1 LGHNA, CDR2 YNFKEQ. The CDR3 is 18 amino acids. V dropped 0 bases and J dropped 3; count of bases not matched to a gene: 4. CDR3 residues: CASSQDRTSGRGTDTQYF. Here the CDR3 DNA reads TGTGCCAGCAGCCAAGATCGGACTAGCGGGAGGGGAACAGATACGCAGTATTTT.

This CDR3 reads CATSRESMAGLAQHLGTDTQYF. DNA for the CDR3: TGTGCCACCAGCAGAGAGAGTATGGCGGGACTAGCGCAACACCTTGGCACAGATACGCAGTATTTT. V usage is TRBV15 and J usage is TRBJ2-3; 10 bases match TRBD2. The junction had 19 bases not matched to a gene; V was cut back by 0 bases and J by 1 base. The V gene's germline CDR1 is LNHNV and CDR2 YYDKDF (reference sequence). The CDR3 is 22 amino acids.

The rearrangement uses TRBV29-1 and TRBJ2-2; weak D call: TRBD2 (6 bases). Germline CDR1 is SQVTM and CDR2 is ANQGSEA. The CDR3 is 14 residues long. V was pared by 4 bases and J by 0 bases, with 9 bases between. CDR3 in amino acids: CSVGGLTNTGELFF. The CDR3 nucleotides are TGCAGCGTTGGGGGACTTACGAACACCGGGGAGCTGTTTTTT.

The chain carries TRBV5-4 and TRBJ2-3; 7 nucleotides line up with TRBD2. This CDR3 contains 15 residues. CDR1 SGHNT and CDR2 YYREEE come from the germline V gene (reference sequence). After removal of 2 bases from V and 1 base from J, the junction contained 4 bases not matched to a gene. CDR3 in amino acids: CASSFGGSGTDTQYF. The CDR3 DNA reads as TGTGCCAGCAGCTTTGGCGGGAGTGGCACAGATACGCAGTATTTT.

V gene TRBV6-1 combines with J gene TRBJ2-1, with unresolved D. CDR3 length equals 14 residues. Trimming shortened V by 2 bases and J by 2 bases, and 7 bases separated the two germline ends. The V gene's germline CDR1 is MNHNS and CDR2 SASEGT. As DNA, the CDR3 is TGTGCCAGCAGTGAAATGCCCGCCTACAATGAGCAGTTCTTC. Its translation: CASSEMPAYNEQFF.

The chain joins TRBV23-1 to TRBJ2-2; 7 nucleotides match TRBD1. TRBV23-1 is known as an ORF, though its function is uncertain. Unmatched junction bases numbered 32, after V lost 7 bases and J lost 6 bases. There are 22 residues in the CDR3. CDR3 residues: CASNQTDRDQSRGWCTAGELFF. DNA for the CDR3: TGCGCCAGCAACCAAACCGACAGGGACCAATCTAGGGGGTGGTGTACCGCCGGGGAGCTGTTTTTT.

The chain is built from TRBV6-5 and TRBJ2-2, with D unresolved. Germline V gives CDR1 MNHEY, CDR2 SVGAGI. The CDR3 loop spans 15 amino acids. Trimming removed 2 bases from V and 0 bases from J, with 7 bases in between. CDR3 in amino acids: CASSYVSANTGELFF. In nucleotides, the CDR3 is TGTGCCAGCAGTTACGTATCCGCGAACACCGGGGAGCTGTTTTTT.

The chain couples TRBV27 to TRBJ1-6; D unclear. V was pared by 0 bases and J by 5 bases, with 11 bases between. Per the germline V gene, CDR1 is MNHEY and CDR2 is SMNVEV (reference sequence). The CDR3 has 16 amino acids. The CDR3 loop reads CASSLSPGWHNSPLHF. The CDR3, as DNA: TGTGCCAGCAGTTTATCACCGGGGTGGCATAATTCACCCCTCCACTTT.

V gene TRBV5-1 combines with J gene TRBJ1-2, with D perhaps matching TRBD1 (6 bases). The germline V gene has CDR1 SGHRS and CDR2 YFSETQ. There are 15 residues in the CDR3. V lost 0 bases and J lost 3, with 12 bases in between. CDR3 nucleotides: TGCGCCAGCAGCTTGGACGGGGGCGCGGACTATGGCTACACCTTC. It encodes CASSLDGGADYGYTF.

V usage is TRBV28 and J usage is TRBJ2-6; 14 nucleotides agree with TRBD2. Germline V gene lookup returns CDR1 MDHEN and CDR2 SYDVKM. The V segment lost 5 bases and the J segment 0 bases; nucleotides outside the gene matches: 15. The CDR3 runs to 22 residues. The CDR3: CASSTRPGLAGDWFSGANVLTF. Written as DNA, the CDR3 is TGTGCCAGCAGTACCAGACCGGGACTAGCGGGAGATTGGTTCTCTGGGGCCAACGTCCTGACTTTC.

This chain links TRBV4-1 with TRBJ1-4; tentatively, D is TRBD1 (6 bases). The CDR3 covers 13 residues. With 1 base removed from V and 8 bases from J, the gap between germline ends came to 8 bases. Germline V gene lookup returns CDR1 MGHRA and CDR2 YSYEKL. The CDR3 region has the DNA TGCGCCAGCAGCCAAGGACAGGAAGAAAAACTGTTTTTT. Protein product: CASSQGQEEKLFF.

This chain uses TRBV30 with TRBJ2-4; 10 nucleotides match TRBD1. This CDR3 contains 16 residues. CDR1 GTSNPN and CDR2 SVGIG come from the germline V gene (reference sequence). J gave up 1 base and V 1 base, and 4 bases lay outside the gene matches. CDR3 nucleotide sequence: TGTGCCTGGAGTGGCAGACAGGGGGCGGCCAAAAACATTCAGTACTTC. Protein product: CAWSGRQGAAKNIQYF. Full variable domain (missing parts from reference TRBV30 and TRBJ2-4): SQTIHQWPATLVQPVGSPLSLECTVEGTSNPNLYWYRQAAGRGLQLLFYSVGIGQISSEVPQNLSASRPQDRQFILSSKKLLLSDSGFYLCAWSGRQGAAKNIQYFGAGTRLSVL.

V gene TRBV5-1 combines with J gene TRBJ2-7; the D call may be TRBD1 or TRBD2 (5 bases each). Germline V CDR1 and CDR2: SGHRS, YFSETQ. The length of the CDR3 is 13 residues. V gave up 4 bases and J gave up 6 bases, with 14 bases separating them. CDR3 protein: CASSVRGVGEQYF. CDR3 sequence (DNA): TGCGCCAGCAGCGTCCGAGGGGTTGGCGAGCAGTACTTC.

The rearrangement links TRBV25-1 to TRBJ2-1, with 8 bases identical to TRBD1. Germline assignment: CDR1 MGHDK and CDR2 SYGVNS. Trimming took 3 bases from V and 3 from J; bases not matched to a gene: 7. The CDR3 totals 16 residues. CDR3 in DNA: TGTGCCAGCAGTGAGGAGCAGGGGGCTTTCTACAATGAGCAGTTCTTC. Translation: CASSEEQGAFYNEQFF.

In the case of this clone: Distinct nucleotide sequences in the sample also encode this CDR3. The CDR3 coding sequence is TGCGCCAGCAGCTTGGGACAGACGAACACCGGGGAGCTGTTTTTT. It encodes CASSLGQTNTGELFF. The rearrangement joins TRBV5-1 to TRBJ2-2, with D possibly matching TRBD1 (5 bases). V dropped 0 bases and J dropped 0 bases, with 6 bases sitting between them. Germline V CDR1 and CDR2: SGHRS, YFSETQ. This CDR3 is 15 amino acids long. The whole variable domain, filled in from reference TRBV5-1 and TRBJ2-2, reads KAGVTQTPRYLIKTRGQQVTLSCSPISGHRSVSWYQQTPGQGLQFLFEYFSETQRNKGNFPGRFSGRQFSNSRSEMNVSTLELGDSALYLCASSLGQTNTGELFFGEGSRLTVL.

V usage is TRBV7-2 and J usage is TRBJ2-2, with D tentatively TRBD2 (6 bases). The CDR3 totals 15 residues. Trimming took off 4 bases at V and 2 bases at J, with 11 bases between the two ends. Germline V gives CDR1 SGHTA, CDR2 FQGNSA. The CDR3 loop is CASSSGSFNTGELFF. The DNA of the CDR3 is TGTGCCAGCAGCTCCGGGAGCTTCAACACCGGGGAGCTGTTTTTT. Combining the CDR3 with reference TRBV7-2 and TRBJ2-2 gives the whole variable domain GAGVSQSPSNKVTEKGKDVELRCDPISGHTALYWYRQSLGQGLEFLIYFQGNSAPDKSGLPSDRFSAERTGGSVSTLTIQRTQQEDSAVYLCASSSGSFNTGELFFGEGSRLTVL.

The V call is TRBV21-1, the J call TRBJ2-7; TRBD1, the table's D call, lacks a check against the DNA. TRBV21-1 is assigned pseudogene status. There are 14 residues in the CDR3. The CDR3 spells CASSKAQQGDEQYF. The CDR3 DNA follows: TGTGCCAGCAGCAAAGCGCAACAGGGCGACGAGCAGTACTTC.

This chain connects TRBV4-1 to TRBJ2-5, with 8 bases matching TRBD1. Germline V gene lookup returns CDR1 MGHRA and CDR2 YSYEKL. V lost 1 base, J lost 4 bases, and 14 bases stayed unmatched. The CDR3 contains 18 residues. The DNA for the CDR3 is TGCGCCAGCAGCCAAGCCACAAATGAGACAGGGGCGATAGAGACCCAGTACTTC. This sequence encodes CASSQATNETGAIETQYF.

The V gene is TRBV5-4, the J gene TRBJ2-5, with 13 bases aligning to TRBD2. The V segment lost 0 bases and the J segment 1 base; nucleotides outside the gene matches: 3. The CDR3 contains 17 residues. Germline CDR1 and CDR2: SGHNT and YYREEE (reference sequence). CDR3 region: CASSLGTSGSGQETQYF. Written as DNA, the CDR3 is TGTGCCAGCAGCTTGGGGACTAGCGGGAGTGGCCAAGAGACCCAGTACTTC.

The genes are TRBV6-5 and TRBJ2-7, with a tentative D call TRBD1 (6 bases). Trimming shortened V by 5 bases and J by 2 bases, and 13 bases separated the two germline ends. The germline gives CDR1 MNHEY, CDR2 SVGAGI. The CDR3 totals 14 residues. The DNA for the CDR3 is TGTGCCAGCAGTCGGACAGAGGGAACCTACGAGCAGTACTTC. Translating gives CASSRTEGTYEQYF.

This clone has just one count. The chain uses TRBV7-8 and TRBJ1-1, with 9 bases lining up with TRBD1. The CDR3 totals 14 residues. With V trimmed by 4 bases and J by 11 bases, 11 bases remained unmatched. Germline CDR1 SGHVS, CDR2 FQNEAQ. CDR3 sequence reads: CASSSTGGAGMAFF. CDR3 nucleotides: TGTGCCAGCAGCTCAACAGGGGGCGCCGGGATGGCTTTCTTT.

This clone was observed a few times. This chain uses TRBV2 with TRBJ1-3; D unclear. Per germline, CDR1 SNHLY and CDR2 FYNNEI. The CDR3 sequence is 15 residues long. Trimming removed 5 bases from V and 8 bases from J, with 19 bases in between. DNA of the CDR3: TGTGCCAGCAGTTCTTCAGGCCCTGGGCAGGACACCATATATTTT. Its translation: CASSSSGPGQDTIYF.